This entry lists 30 T cell receptor beta chains sequenced from one sample in a study of response to subunit inactivated influenza vaccine. TCRdb recomputed calls from the RT-PCR reads with MiXCR, one row per CDR3 protein. Of 650,000 to 700,000 distinct CDR3 sequences listed, around a sixth are singletons. The starting material was PBMCs from blood, obtained 12 days after vaccination. These receptors were collected from a man between 50 and 59 years old who received an inactivated influenza vaccine.

CDR3 residues: CASRSQGTSGIQGYNEQFF. In nucleotides, the CDR3 is TGTGCCAGCAGGTCACAGGGGACTAGCGGGATTCAGGGGTACAATGAGCAGTTCTTC. V gene TRBV6-1 combines with J gene TRBJ2-1; 13 nucleotides agree with TRBD2. V shed 6 bases and J 4 bases; nucleotides not matched to a gene: 15. The CDR3 is 19 amino acids. CDR1 is MNHNS and CDR2 is SASEGT in the germline V gene.

J is TRBJ2-2 and V is TRBV4-3, with TRBD1 as a possible D gene (5 bases). The germline V gene has CDR1 LGHNA and CDR2 YSLEER. There are 16 residues in the CDR3. Between the trimmed V and J ends, which lost 4 bases and 4 bases, there was a span of 16 bases. CDR3 amino acids: CASSPYLGPGTGELFF. CDR3 bases: TGCGCCAGCAGCCCCTATTTGGGGCCCGGCACCGGGGAGCTGTTTTTT.

In this sample, this clonotype turned up a few times. V and J are TRBV2 and TRBJ1-3; a weak D match, TRBD1 (5 bases). CDR1 is SNHLY, CDR2 FYNNEI, per germline. V was pared by 4 bases and J by 0 bases, with 22 bases between. There are 19 residues in the CDR3. DNA for the CDR3: TGTGCCAGCAGTGTGGATCAACGGGGCAGTCGTTTCTCTGGAAACACCATATATTTT. Residues: CASSVDQRGSRFSGNTIYF.

The J gene is TRBJ1-6, the V gene TRBV7-9, with TRBD1 matching 9 bases. This CDR3 spans 16 amino acids. Germline CDR1 and CDR2: SEHNR and FQNEAQ (reference sequence). V shed 1 base, J shed 5 bases, and the junction held 3 bases outside the gene matches. The DNA of the CDR3 is TGTGCCAGCAGCTTAGGACAGGGGGGCAATAATTCACCCCTCCACTTT. Its translation is CASSLGQGGNNSPLHF.

The gene calls are TRBV7-2 and TRBJ1-1, with TRBD1 matching 9 bases. The CDR3 covers 15 residues. V trimming: 1 base; J trimming: 3 bases; junction bases outside the gene matches: 3. The germline gives CDR1 SGHTA, CDR2 FQGNSA. The CDR3 nucleotides are TGTGCCAGCAGCTTAGTATGGACAGGGGACACTGAAGCTTTCTTT. Its protein is CASSLVWTGDTEAFF.

This clonotype was detected a few times. The gene calls are TRBV20-1 and TRBJ2-7; the D is unclear. V was cut by 0 bases and J by 4 bases, with 10 bases left in between. This CDR3 spans 13 amino acids. Germline V gives CDR1 DFQATT, CDR2 SNEGSKA (reference sequence). The CDR3 DNA sequence: TGCAGTGCTAGAGAAACGCCCATTTACGAGCAGTACTTC. This gives the protein CSARETPIYEQYF.

The chain is built from TRBV28 and TRBJ2-1, with 8 positions matching TRBD2. The V gene end was trimmed by 6 bases and the J gene end by 7 bases; junction bases not matched to a gene: 14. The CDR3 is 16 residues long. Germline CDR1 is MDHEN and CDR2 is SYDVKM. In DNA, the CDR3 is TGTGCCAGCAGCACCCGAGGAGCGGGAGTCTGGAATGAGCAGTTCTTC. It specifies CASSTRGAGVWNEQFF.

This clonotype occurred a few times. J is TRBJ1-6 and V is TRBV6-2 or TRBV6-3, with a possible D match to TRBD1 (6 bases). Germline CDR1 and CDR2: MNHEY and SVGEGT. V was shortened by 0 bases and J by 7 bases, with 22 bases between the two germline ends. This CDR3 has 19 residues. CDR3 nucleotides: TGTGCCAGCAGTTACTCGGGCAGGGGTTACTACACGACAAATTCACCCCTCCACTTT. This gives the protein CASSYSGRGYYTTNSPLHF.

The chain couples TRBV7-9 to TRBJ2-5, with D perhaps TRBD2 (6 bases). Trimming removed 5 bases from V and 4 bases from J, with 11 bases in between. CDR3 length equals 13 residues. The germline CDR1 and CDR2 sequences are SEHNR and FQNEAQ (reference sequence). CDR3 bases: TGTGCCAGCAGCGGAGGGGTCCCAGAGACCCAGTACTTC. Its protein is CASSGGVPETQYF.

The V and J genes are TRBV20-1 and TRBJ1-1; tentative D call: TRBD1 (6 bases). Germline lookup yields CDR1 DFQATT and CDR2 SNEGSKA (reference sequence). V lost 6 bases and J lost 1, with 12 bases in between. The CDR3 spans 13 residues. The CDR3 region is CSAPGARNTEAFF. In DNA, the CDR3 is TGCAGTGCCCCGGGGGCTAGGAACACTGAAGCTTTCTTT.

In this sample, this clonotype turned up a few times. This rearrangement joins TRBV28 to TRBJ1-2; TRBD1 matches at 9 bases. The CDR3 consists of 13 residues. Germline V gives CDR1 MDHEN, CDR2 SYDVKM. The CDR3: CGRGTGLIYGYTF. CDR3 DNA sequence: TGTGGCAGGGGGACAGGGTTGATATATGGCTACACCTTC.

This clonotype showed up just a few times. V gene TRBV6-1 combines with J gene TRBJ2-2; possibly TRBD1 for D (6 bases). The germline V and J ends were trimmed by 5 bases and 1 base, with 11 bases remaining between them. The CDR3 has 15 residues. Germline values: CDR1 MNHNS, CDR2 SASEGT. CDR3 loop: CASSPWTENTGELFF. In DNA, the CDR3 is TGTGCCAGCAGTCCTTGGACAGAGAACACCGGGGAGCTGTTTTTT.

This clonotype has a count of ten or more. J is TRBJ2-1 and V is TRBV12-3 or TRBV12-4, with D possibly called TRBD1 or TRBD2 (5 bases each). The CDR3 totals 16 residues. The V end lost 3 bases, the J end lost 5 bases, and 17 bases lay between the germline ends. CDR3 bases: TGTGCCAGCAGTTTGAGTGGGGGAGCCCTGAACAATGAGCAGTTCTTC. This codes for CASSLSGGALNNEQFF.

This clonotype has only a few counts. V usage is TRBV9 and J usage is TRBJ2-1; TRBD2 matches at 7 bases. With 0 bases clipped from V and 8 bases from J, the junction kept 8 bases outside the gene matches. CDR3 size: 15 residues. Germline assignment: CDR1 SGDLS and CDR2 YYNGEE. The CDR3, as DNA: TGTGCCAGCAGCGTAGGAGGCGGGAGTCACCATGAGCAGTTCTTC. The encoded protein is CASSVGGGSHHEQFF.

V gene TRBV25-1 combines with J gene TRBJ2-5; 10 positions agree with TRBD1. V trimming: 3 bases; J trimming: 4 bases; junction bases outside the gene matches: 5. Germline CDR1 MGHDK, CDR2 SYGVNS. CDR3 length equals 15 residues. CDR3 sequence (DNA): TGTGCCAGCAGTGACCCTGGGACAGGGGTAGAGACCCAGTACTTC. It specifies CASSDPGTGVETQYF. Filled out from reference TRBV25-1 and TRBJ2-5, the complete variable domain reads EADIYQTPRYLVIGTGKKITLECSQTMGHDKMYWYQQDPGMELHLIHYSYGVNSTEKGDLSSESTVSRIRTEHFPLTLESARPSHTSQYLCASSDPGTGVETQYFGPGTRLLVL.

The chain recombines TRBV7-2 with TRBJ1-6; the D is unclear. The length of the CDR3 is 15 residues. The V end was cut by 3 bases, the J end by 0 bases, with 6 bases between. Germline CDR1 reads SGHTA; CDR2 reads FQGNSA. The CDR3 DNA reads TGTGCCAGCAGCTTTGTGGGCTCCTATAATTCACCCCTCCACTTT. Its translation is CASSFVGSYNSPLHF.

The chain employs TRBV15 and TRBJ2-3; D may be TRBD2 (5 bases). CDR3 length: 15 residues. Deletions cut 2 bases from V and 4 bases from J, with 13 bases between. Germline CDR1 and CDR2: LNHNV and YYDKDF (reference sequence). The CDR3 nucleotides are TGTGCCACCAGCAGACGTAGGGAGTCCCCAGATACGCAGTATTTT. It specifies CATSRRRESPDTQYF.

This chain links TRBV7-2 with TRBJ1-2; 7 nucleotides align to TRBD1. The CDR3 sequence is 14 residues long. Looked up from germline, CDR1 is SGHTA and CDR2 is FQGNSA. The V gene end was trimmed by 5 bases and the J gene end by 4 bases; junction bases not matched to a gene: 7. CDR3 DNA sequence: TGTGCCAGCAGCCCAGGGGGGTTTGGCTATGGCTACACCTTC. Translating gives CASSPGGFGYGYTF. The variable domain in full, with the rest retrieved from reference TRBV7-2 and TRBJ1-2, is GAGVSQSPSNKVTEKGKDVELRCDPISGHTALYWYRQSLGQGLEFLIYFQGNSAPDKSGLPSDRFSAERTGGSVSTLTIQRTQQEDSAVYLCASSPGGFGYGYTFGSGTRLTVV.

This clonotype was seen repeatedly, ten times or more. The rearrangement uses TRBV20-1 and TRBJ2-6; a weak D match, TRBD1 (6 bases). The germline V gene encodes CDR1 DFQATT and CDR2 SNEGSKA (reference sequence). V dropped 3 bases and J dropped 3 bases, with 9 bases sitting between them. CDR3 length: 14 residues. The CDR3 spells CSASRGIGANVLTF. For the CDR3, the DNA is TGCAGTGCTAGTAGGGGGATTGGGGCCAACGTCCTGACTTTC.

This chain's CDR3 is CASSSRTVGNSPLHF. The CDR3 bases are TGTGCCAGCAGCTCCCGGACAGTTGGGAATTCACCCCTCCACTTT. J is TRBJ1-6 and V is TRBV7-6, with TRBD1 as a possible D gene (6 bases). The CDR3 has 15 amino acids. V lost 4 bases, J lost 7 bases, and 14 bases lay in between. The V gene's germline CDR1 is SGHVS and CDR2 FNYEAQ.

The chain carries TRBV6-5 and TRBJ2-5; D remains ambiguous. V was pared by 0 bases and J by 2 bases, with 7 bases between. The CDR3 loop spans 14 amino acids. CDR1 is MNHEY and CDR2 is SVGAGI in the germline V gene. CDR3 protein: CASSYSLGQETQYF. In nucleotides, the CDR3 is TGTGCCAGCAGTTACTCATTGGGACAAGAGACCCAGTACTTC.

The V call is TRBV11-2, the J call TRBJ2-1, with 10 positions matching TRBD2. Looked up from germline, CDR1 is SGHAT and CDR2 is FQNNGV. This CDR3 is built from 15 residues. J was trimmed by 7 bases and V by 5 bases; bases with no gene match: 8. CDR3 nucleotide sequence: TGTGCCAGCAGCGGTCCGGGACTAGCGTCGAATGAGCAGTTCTTC. Protein product: CASSGPGLASNEQFF.

With regard to this clonotype: The junction departs from the called germline gene at one end, perhaps through a read error. This chain joins TRBV7-2 and TRBJ2-5, with D perhaps being TRBD1 or TRBD2 (5 bases each). The CDR3 has 14 residues. Germline lookup yields CDR1 SGHTA and CDR2 FQGNSA. The CDR3 loop reads CASSSDDNFGAPHF. CDR3 coding DNA: TGTGCCAGCAGCTCCGACGATAACTTCGGGGCCCCCCACTTC.

The rearrangement uses TRBV11-2 and TRBJ1-4; unclear D gene. The V gene's germline CDR1 is SGHAT and CDR2 FQNNGV. The CDR3 has 18 residues. V lost 5 bases and J 1 base, leaving 20 bases between the germline ends. The CDR3 protein is CASSAGPQFIQTNEKLFF. The CDR3 bases are TGTGCCAGCAGCGCAGGACCACAGTTCATCCAAACTAATGAAAAACTGTTTTTT.

The CDR3 DNA reads TGTGCCAGCATCCGGGGCGCTAATGAAAAACTGTTTTTT. Translation: CASIRGANEKLFF. This chain connects TRBV6-2 or TRBV6-3 to TRBJ1-4; TRBD1 is a possible D gene (5 bases). From germline, CDR1 is MNHEY and CDR2 SVGEGT. The CDR3 is 13 amino acids. The V and J ends lost 7 bases and 3 bases respectively, with 9 bases between them.

This clonotype was seen a handful of times. The V and J genes are TRBV5-1 and TRBJ2-7; D is possibly TRBD1 or TRBD2 (6 bases each). Per the germline V gene, CDR1 is SGHRS and CDR2 is YFSETQ. This CDR3 has 13 amino acids. Trimming shortened V by 4 bases and J by 3 bases, and 11 bases separated the two germline ends. CDR3 sequence (DNA): TGCGCCAGCAGCGGGGGGACACACTACGAGCAGTACTTC. This translates into CASSGGTHYEQYF.

This clonotype has a handful of counts. The gene calls are TRBV7-2 and TRBJ2-5; TRBD2 matches at 7 bases. The germline CDR1 and CDR2 sequences are SGHTA and FQGNSA. The CDR3 is made up of 16 amino acids. Trimming at V came to 5 bases and at J to 2 bases, leaving 11 bases not matched to a gene. CDR3 protein: CASSQQSGVTQETQYF. Written as DNA, the CDR3 is TGTGCCAGCAGCCAACAAAGCGGGGTGACTCAAGAGACCCAGTACTTC.

This clonotype showed up just a few times. V is TRBV6-1 and J is TRBJ2-1; TRBD1 agrees at 7 bases. This CDR3 region has 15 residues. Looked up from germline, CDR1 is MNHNS and CDR2 is SASEGT. Trimming took 6 bases from V and 8 from J; bases not matched to a gene: 13. The CDR3 DNA reads TGTGCCAGCAGCCCCAGGGGGAGCTGGGTCGATGAGCAGTTCTTC. Protein: CASSPRGSWVDEQFF.

In its sample, this clonotype was seen many times. The chain couples TRBV5-1 to TRBJ2-5, with 10 bases aligning to TRBD2. Germline V CDR1 and CDR2: SGHRS, YFSETQ. The CDR3 has 15 amino acids. V dropped 0 bases and J dropped 5; count of bases not matched to a gene: 4. The CDR3 nucleotides read TGCGCCAGCAGCTTGGAGGGACTAGCGCACGAGACCCAGTACTTC. It codes for CASSLEGLAHETQYF.

This chain connects TRBV6-5 to TRBJ1-4; possible D gene TRBD1, 5 bases. From germline, CDR1 is MNHEY and CDR2 SVGAGI. Trimming took off 2 bases at V and 8 bases at J, with 12 bases between the two ends. The CDR3 has 14 residues. The DNA of the CDR3 is TGTGCCAGCAGTTACCGGGGGACTCCAGAAAAACTGTTTTTT. This codes for CASSYRGTPEKLFF.